Shown below are 2 T cell receptor beta chains from a single sample sequenced in a study of blood T cell repertoires in COVID-19. Assay: immunoSEQ multiplex PCR; the TCRdb copy retains only in-frame clones and omits some. The sample holds roughly 220,000 clones; roughly 84% are singletons and the top ten take just under 20%. Sequenced sample: peripheral blood. These receptors were obtained from a man under 40 with active or convalescent COVID-19.

The rearrangement uses TRBV19 and TRBJ1-3; TRBD1 might be the D (5 bases). The CDR3 has 14 amino acids. Trimming pared 3 bases from V and 6 bases from J, leaving 12 bases between. Looked up from germline, CDR1 is LNHDA and CDR2 is SQIVND (reference sequence). CDR3 nucleotide sequence: TGTGCCAGTAGTATCCAGGGTGCTGCAAACACCATATATTTT. Translation: CASSIQGAANTIYF.

V usage is TRBV19 and J usage is TRBJ2-1; the match to TRBD2 covers 8 bases. In germline, CDR1 is LNHDA, CDR2 SQIVND (reference sequence). The ends lost 5 bases at V and 5 bases at J; junction bases unmatched: 5. This CDR3 comprises 14 residues. CDR3 sequence: CASSPGTRNNEQFF. The CDR3 coding sequence is TGTGCCAGTAGTCCCGGGACTAGGAACAATGAGCAGTTCTTC.